This is a list of T cell receptor beta chains from one sample in a study of T-cell memory formation after mild COVID-19. MiXCR, applied by TCRdb to the 5' RACE reads, yields one record per CDR3 protein. Among a few hundred thousand distinct CDR3 sequences, around 21% were seen once, and the ten largest hold around 12%. Sequencing input: PBMCs or a T cell subset sorted from them (not recorded which). Receptor source: an adult woman who had mild COVID-19 (a few samples of this study predate the infection). Cell type and time point are not known. Both conserved end residues are part of each CDR3. The D gene is left open where the match is weak. The size field is filled for only some rows; it gives once, few, many or a size class.

d_call j_call v_call clone_size cdr3_aa cdr3_nt
TRBD2 TRBJ2-3 TRBV20-1 few CSALGLAGGVPDTQYF TGCAGTGCTTTGGGACTAGCGGGAGGAGTCCCAGATACGCAGTATTTT
TRBD2 TRBJ2-7 TRBV6-5 few CASSLLAGDPSYEQYF TGTGCCAGCAGCCTACTAGCGGGGGATCCCTCCTACGAGCAGTACTTC
TRBD1 TRBJ2-2 TRBV13 few CASRRTGTGELFF TGTGCCAGCAGGAGGACAGGGACCGGGGAGCTGTTTTTT
NA TRBJ2-7 TRBV7-9 few CASSPWPVSYEQYF TGTGCCAGCAGCCCTTGGCCGGTCTCCTACGAGCAGTACTTC
TRBD2 TRBJ2-7 TRBV28 NA CASRGGFSYEQYF TGTGCCAGCAGGGGGGGGTTCTCCTACGAGCAGTACTTC
TRBD1 TRBJ1-2 TRBV5-4 NA CAIDRGGNYGYTF TGTGCCATCGACAGGGGAGGAAACTATGGCTACACCTTC
TRBD1 TRBJ1-1 TRBV27 NA CASSYDRGPSTEAFF TGTGCCAGCAGTTACGACAGGGGGCCTAGCACTGAAGCTTTCTTT
TRBD1 TRBJ2-5 TRBV5-1 NA CASTGGQGGEETQYF TGCGCCAGCACCGGTGGACAGGGCGGAGAAGAGACCCAGTACTTC
NA TRBJ1-1 TRBV6-5 NA CASSYSARTEAFF TGTGCCAGCAGTTACTCCGCGCGGACCGAAGCTTTCTTT
NA TRBJ2-7 TRBV6-2/TRBV6-3 NA CASSRGQTHVSYEQYF TGTGCCAGCAGTCGAGGACAGACTCATGTATCTTACGAGCAGTACTTC
NA TRBJ2-1 TRBV7-8 NA CASSLPGPNEQFF TGTGCCAGCAGCTTACCAGGGCCGAATGAGCAGTTCTTC
NA TRBJ2-1 TRBV7-6 NA CASSRTAYNEQFF TGTGCCAGCAGCAGGACGGCCTACAATGAGCAGTTCTTC
NA TRBJ1-1 TRBV6-5 NA CASSYGPDTEAFF TGTGCCAGCAGTTACGGCCCCGACACTGAAGCTTTCTTT
TRBD2 TRBJ2-5 TRBV25-1 NA CASSSLTSGIGTQYF TGTGCCAGCAGTTCACTCACTAGCGGGATTGGGACCCAGTACTTC
TRBD1 TRBJ2-4 TRBV5-1 NA CASSSTGKLAKNIQYF TGCGCCAGCAGCTCGACAGGGAAACTAGCCAAAAACATTCAGTACTTC
TRBD1 TRBJ2-3 TRBV5-1 many CASSPATGMTDTQYF TGCGCCAGCAGCCCCGCGACAGGGATGACAGATACGCAGTATTTT
NA TRBJ1-2 TRBV10-3 few CAISGQTNYGYTF TGTGCCATCAGTGGGCAGACTAACTATGGCTACACCTTC
NA TRBJ2-3 TRBV2 NA CASSPAGSTDTQYF TGTGCCAGCAGTCCGGCCGGTAGCACAGATACGCAGTATTTT
NA TRBJ2-5 TRBV5-1 NA CASSRLQTGSETQYF TGCGCCAGCAGCAGGCTCCAGACCGGTTCAGAGACCCAGTACTTC
NA TRBJ1-2 TRBV2 few CASSELGPYGYTF TGTGCCAGCAGTGAACTGGGACCCTATGGCTACACCTTC
NA TRBJ2-7 TRBV11-2 NA CASSLDGGSYEQYF TGTGCCAGCAGCTTAGATGGGGGTTCCTACGAGCAGTACTTC
TRBD2 TRBJ2-2 TRBV3-1 few CASSQVAGANTGELFF TGTGCCAGCAGCCAAGTGGCGGGGGCGAACACCGGGGAGCTGTTTTTT
NA TRBJ2-3 TRBV5-1 NA CASRVGLSDTQYF TGCGCCAGCAGGGTGGGGCTCTCAGATACGCAGTATTTT
NA TRBJ2-7 TRBV11-2 few CASSLPLRDYEQYF TGTGCCAGCAGCTTACCTCTCCGGGACTACGAGCAGTACTTC
TRBD2 TRBJ2-7 TRBV5-1 NA CASSLGLASSQTYEQYF TGCGCCAGCAGCTTGGGACTAGCGAGTTCCCAAACCTACGAGCAGTACTTC
NA TRBJ1-2 TRBV18 NA CASSRPGGDGYTF TGTGCCAGCTCCCGACCCGGGGGCGATGGCTACACCTTC
NA TRBJ2-1 TRBV7-9 many CASSFREVRYNEQFF TGTGCCAGCAGCTTCCGCGAGGTGCGGTACAATGAGCAGTTCTTC
NA TRBJ2-1 TRBV7-2 NA CASTSSEQFF TGTGCCAGCACCTCGTCCGAGCAGTTCTTC
TRBD2 TRBJ2-3 TRBV7-2 NA CASSAWTSGMTDTQYF TGTGCCAGCAGCGCATGGACTAGCGGGATGACAGATACGCAGTATTTT
TRBD1 TRBJ1-1 TRBV4-1 few CASSQLPRDRGAEAFF TGCGCCAGCAGCCAACTGCCAAGGGACAGGGGCGCTGAAGCTTTCTTT
TRBD1 TRBJ2-3 TRBV7-6 few CASSPDRGQADTQYF TGTGCCAGCAGCCCCGACAGGGGGCAGGCAGATACGCAGTATTTT
NA TRBJ2-2 TRBV3-1 once CASSPRVLTGELFF TGTGCCAGCAGCCCAAGGGTCCTCACCGGGGAGCTGTTTTTT
NA TRBJ2-7 TRBV12-3/TRBV12-4 many CASSYPPTGTDMFWEQYF TGTGCCAGCAGTTACCCACCGACCGGGACCGACATGTTCTGGGAGCAGTACTTC
TRBD1 TRBJ2-2 TRBV12-3/TRBV12-4 NA CASSLGQGFAGELFF TGTGCCAGCAGTTTGGGACAGGGATTCGCCGGGGAGCTGTTTTTT
NA TRBJ1-4 TRBV7-9 NA CASSSENQGFNEKLFF TGTGCCAGCAGCTCAGAAAACCAGGGGTTTAATGAAAAACTGTTTTTT
NA TRBJ2-5 TRBV21-1 few CASSKQGPRYF TGTGCCAGCAGCAAACAGGGGCCCCGGTACTTC
NA TRBJ2-7 TRBV6-2/TRBV6-3 NA CASMDYPYEQYF TGTGCCAGCATGGACTACCCCTACGAGCAGTACTTC
NA TRBJ1-1 TRBV27 few CASSLFLESTEAFF TGTGCCAGCAGTTTATTTCTCGAGAGCACTGAAGCTTTCTTT
NA TRBJ2-5 TRBV12-3/TRBV12-4 few CASSNRQEETQYF TGTGCCAGCAGTAATAGACAGGAGGAGACCCAGTACTTC
NA TRBJ2-7 TRBV6-5 few CASRPRGGAYEQYF TGTGCCAGCAGGCCCCGCGGAGGGGCCTACGAGCAGTACTTC
NA TRBJ2-5 TRBV7-2 NA CASSTSRFETQYF TGTGCCAGCAGCACTTCTAGATTCGAGACCCAGTACTTC
NA TRBJ2-1 TRBV14 few CASSQDLRPFVRSYNEQFF TGTGCCAGCAGCCAAGACTTAAGACCTTTCGTCAGATCCTACAATGAGCAGTTCTTC
NA TRBJ1-6 TRBV5-1 NA CASRPGLDSPLHF TGCGCCAGCAGGCCAGGGTTGGACTCACCCCTCCACTTT
TRBD1 TRBJ2-7 TRBV5-1 few CASSLDRAGDEQYF TGCGCCAGCAGCCTCGACAGGGCTGGCGACGAGCAGTACTTC